This T cell receptor beta chain comes out of a study of T cell clonality in common variable immunodeficiency. Ten or more counts support this clone. The table came from immunoSEQ multiplex PCR; TCRdb's copy has only in-frame clones and leaves some out. This sample has about 40,000 clones and no singletons, with about 2.2% in the ten largest. The sample comprised peripheral blood mononuclear cells. The clonotype was recovered from a person aged 18-69 years in good health.

CDR3 amino acids: CASSADDRGSYEQYF. The covered CDR3 bases are TGTGCCAGCAGCGCCGACGACAGGGGCTCCTACGAG. The chain links TRBV12-3 or TRBV12-4 to TRBJ2-7; 8 bases agree with TRBD1. The read finishes 3 residues shy of the CDR3 end, and the germline J gene is used to complete it. V was pared by 6 bases and J by 0 bases, with 7 bases of the junction left unmatched. The CDR3 loop spans 15 amino acids.